The clone carrying this T cell receptor beta chain was detected only a few times. Antigen specificity is unknown. This record belongs to a study of STAT3 mutations in large granular lymphocyte leukemia. V was cut by 5 bases and J by 4 bases, with 12 bases left in between. This CDR3 has 13 amino acids. Per germline, CDR1 SGHNT and CDR2 YYREEE (reference sequence). Libraries were prepared by immunoSEQ multiplex PCR; TCRdb keeps only in-frame clonotypes and omits some of them. There are some 9,800 clones in the sample; 70% to 90% occur only once, and about 28% lies in the top ten. Points from the study as a whole: Every T-cell large granular lymphocyte leukemia patient had at least one immunodominant TCR beta clonotype. Some patients had dominant TCR clones larger than their STAT3 mutant burden. In some patients, a small highly pathogenic clone possibly went undetected. No sample exists from the first appearance of each clone.

This clonotype was obtained from a man between 60 and 70 years old with T-cell large granular lymphocyte leukemia. Some clones in this sample may be carry-over from other donors' samples. Material for sequencing was peripheral blood mononuclear cells. The rearrangement uses TRBV5-4 and TRBJ1-2, with D possibly being TRBD1 (5 bases). The CDR3 DNA follows: TGTGCCAGCAGTTCGACAGACTTCTATGGCTACACCTTC. Protein sequence: CASSSTDFYGYTF.